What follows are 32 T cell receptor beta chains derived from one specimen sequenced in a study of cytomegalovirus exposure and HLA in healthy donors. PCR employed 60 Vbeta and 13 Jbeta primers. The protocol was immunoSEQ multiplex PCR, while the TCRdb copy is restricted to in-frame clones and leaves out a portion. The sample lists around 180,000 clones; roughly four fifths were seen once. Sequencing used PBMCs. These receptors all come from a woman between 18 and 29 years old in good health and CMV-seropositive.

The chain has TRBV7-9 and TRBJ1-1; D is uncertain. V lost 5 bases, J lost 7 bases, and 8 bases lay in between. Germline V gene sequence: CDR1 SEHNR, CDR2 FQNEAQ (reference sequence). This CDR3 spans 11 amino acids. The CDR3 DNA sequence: TGTGCCAGCAGCCAAGAGGGTGAAGCTTTCTTT. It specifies CASSQEGEAFF. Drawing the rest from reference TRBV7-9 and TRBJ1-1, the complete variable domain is DTGVSQNPRHKITKRGQNVTFRCDPISEHNRLYWYRQTLGQGPEFLTYFQNEAQLEKSRLLSDRFSAERPKGSFSTLEIQRTEQGDSAMYLCASSQEGEAFFGQGTRLTVV.

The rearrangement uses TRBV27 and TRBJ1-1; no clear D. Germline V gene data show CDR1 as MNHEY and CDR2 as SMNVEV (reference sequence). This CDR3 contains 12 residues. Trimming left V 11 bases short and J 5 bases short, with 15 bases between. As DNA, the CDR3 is TGTGCCCTCTGGGCAACCATTACTGAAGCTTTCTTT. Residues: CALWATITEAFF.

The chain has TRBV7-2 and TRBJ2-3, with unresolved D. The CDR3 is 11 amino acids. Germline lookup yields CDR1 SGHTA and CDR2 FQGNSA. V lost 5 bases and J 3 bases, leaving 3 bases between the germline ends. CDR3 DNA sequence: TGTGCCAGCAGCACTACAGATACGCAGTATTTT. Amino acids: CASSTTDTQYF.

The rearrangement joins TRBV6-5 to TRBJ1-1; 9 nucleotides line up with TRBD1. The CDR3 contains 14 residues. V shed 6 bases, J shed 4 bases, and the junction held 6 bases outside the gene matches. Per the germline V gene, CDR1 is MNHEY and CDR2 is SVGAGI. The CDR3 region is CASSRGQGITEAFF. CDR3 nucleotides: TGTGCCAGCAGCCGTGGACAGGGGATCACTGAAGCTTTCTTT.

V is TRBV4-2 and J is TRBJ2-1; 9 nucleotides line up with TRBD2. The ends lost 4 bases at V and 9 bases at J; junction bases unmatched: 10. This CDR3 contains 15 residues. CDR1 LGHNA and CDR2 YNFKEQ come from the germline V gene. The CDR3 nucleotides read TGTGCCAGCAGCCCCCTCGGCGGGGGGGCCGGTGAGCAGTTCTTC. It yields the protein CASSPLGGGAGEQFF.

The CDR3 nucleotides are TGTGCCAGCAGCTTAACTGGCCGTACATCTTCGGAGACCCAGTACTTC. Its protein is CASSLTGRTSSETQYF. This chain uses TRBV7-3 with TRBJ2-5, with D unresolved. The germline V gene encodes CDR1 SGHTA and CDR2 FQGTGA. The CDR3 has 16 amino acids. V lost 0 bases to trimming and J lost 5 bases, with 16 bases between them.

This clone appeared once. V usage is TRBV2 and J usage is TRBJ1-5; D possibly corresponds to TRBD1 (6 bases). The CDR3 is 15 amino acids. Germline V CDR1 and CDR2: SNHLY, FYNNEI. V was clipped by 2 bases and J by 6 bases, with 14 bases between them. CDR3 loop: CASSESLGASQPQHF. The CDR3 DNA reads TGTGCCAGCAGTGAAAGTCTGGGGGCGAGTCAGCCCCAGCATTTT.

For the CDR3, the DNA is TGTGCCAGCAGCGGGGGGCGGGGGTGGACTCAAGAGACCCAGTACTTC. This gives the protein CASSGGRGWTQETQYF. V and J are TRBV9 and TRBJ2-5, with TRBD2 as a possible D gene (7 bases). The CDR3 sequence is 16 residues long. The germline V gene has CDR1 SGDLS and CDR2 YYNGEE. Between the trimmed V and J ends, which lost 3 bases and 2 bases, there was a span of 17 bases.

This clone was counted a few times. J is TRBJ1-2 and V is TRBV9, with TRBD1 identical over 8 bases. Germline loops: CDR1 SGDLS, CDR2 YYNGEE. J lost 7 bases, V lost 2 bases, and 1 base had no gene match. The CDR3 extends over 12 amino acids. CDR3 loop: CASSVTGAGYTF. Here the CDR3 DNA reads TGTGCCAGCAGCGTGACAGGGGCTGGCTACACCTTC.

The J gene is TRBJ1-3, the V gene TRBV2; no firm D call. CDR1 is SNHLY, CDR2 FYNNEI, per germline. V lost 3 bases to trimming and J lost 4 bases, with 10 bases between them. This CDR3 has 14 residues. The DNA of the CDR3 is TGTGCCAGCAGTGATTTAAACGGGGGAAACACCATATATTTT. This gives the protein CASSDLNGGNTIYF.

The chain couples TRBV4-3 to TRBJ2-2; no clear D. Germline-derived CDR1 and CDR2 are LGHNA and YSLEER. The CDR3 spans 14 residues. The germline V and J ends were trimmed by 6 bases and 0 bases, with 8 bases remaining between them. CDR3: CASRFLANTGELFF. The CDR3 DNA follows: TGCGCCAGCAGATTCCTAGCGAACACCGGGGAGCTGTTTTTT.

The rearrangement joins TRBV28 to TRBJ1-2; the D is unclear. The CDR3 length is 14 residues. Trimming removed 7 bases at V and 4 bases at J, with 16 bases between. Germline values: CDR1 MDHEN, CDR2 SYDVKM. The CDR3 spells CASTLGSTSYGYTF. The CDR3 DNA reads TGTGCCAGCACCTTAGGGAGCACCAGCTATGGCTACACCTTC.

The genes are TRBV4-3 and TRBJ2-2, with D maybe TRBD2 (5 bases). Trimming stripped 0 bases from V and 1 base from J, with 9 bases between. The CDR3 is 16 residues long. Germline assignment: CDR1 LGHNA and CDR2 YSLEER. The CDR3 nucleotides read TGCGCCAGCAGCCAAGAACCGGGATTGAACACCGGGGAGCTGTTTTTT. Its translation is CASSQEPGLNTGELFF.

The CDR3 spells CASSPRQENTEAFF. Written as DNA, the CDR3 is TGTGCCAGCTCACCGCGACAGGAGAACACTGAAGCTTTCTTT. The genes are TRBV18 and TRBJ1-1; D is possibly TRBD1 (6 bases). Germline-derived CDR1 and CDR2 are KGHSH and LQKENI. Trimming removed 3 bases at V and 1 base at J, with 9 bases between. The CDR3 loop spans 14 amino acids.

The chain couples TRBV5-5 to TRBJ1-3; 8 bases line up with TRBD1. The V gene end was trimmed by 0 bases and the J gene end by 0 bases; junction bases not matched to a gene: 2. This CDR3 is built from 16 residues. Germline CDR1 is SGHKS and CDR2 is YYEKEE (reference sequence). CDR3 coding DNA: TGTGCCAGCAGCTTGGCCGGGACAGGCTCTGGAAACACCATATATTTT. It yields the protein CASSLAGTGSGNTIYF.

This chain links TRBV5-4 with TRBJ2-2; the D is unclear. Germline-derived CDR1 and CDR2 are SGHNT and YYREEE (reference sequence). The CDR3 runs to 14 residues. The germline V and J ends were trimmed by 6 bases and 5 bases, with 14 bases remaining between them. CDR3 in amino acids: CASTTRSSTGELFF. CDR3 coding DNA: TGTGCCAGCACAACGAGGTCTTCAACCGGGGAGCTGTTTTTT.

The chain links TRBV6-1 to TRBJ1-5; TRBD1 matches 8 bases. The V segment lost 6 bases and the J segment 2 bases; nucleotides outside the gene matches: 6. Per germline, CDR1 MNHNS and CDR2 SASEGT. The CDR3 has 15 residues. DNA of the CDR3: TGTGCCAGCAGCAGACAGGGGTGGGGCAATCAGCCCCAGCATTTT. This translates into CASSRQGWGNQPQHF.

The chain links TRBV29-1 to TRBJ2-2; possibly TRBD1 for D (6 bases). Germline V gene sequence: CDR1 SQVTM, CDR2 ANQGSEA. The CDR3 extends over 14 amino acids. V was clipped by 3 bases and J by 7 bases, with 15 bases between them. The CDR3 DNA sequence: TGCAGCGTTGAGTTGGGGGCAGGTTTCGGGGAGCTGTTTTTT. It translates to CSVELGAGFGELFF.

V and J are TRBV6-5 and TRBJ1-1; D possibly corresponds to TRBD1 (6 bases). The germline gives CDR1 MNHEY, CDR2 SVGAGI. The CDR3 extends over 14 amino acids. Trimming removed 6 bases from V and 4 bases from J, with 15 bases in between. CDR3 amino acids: CASSMGAVATEAFF. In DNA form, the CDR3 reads TGTGCCAGCAGCATGGGGGCAGTGGCCACTGAAGCTTTCTTT.

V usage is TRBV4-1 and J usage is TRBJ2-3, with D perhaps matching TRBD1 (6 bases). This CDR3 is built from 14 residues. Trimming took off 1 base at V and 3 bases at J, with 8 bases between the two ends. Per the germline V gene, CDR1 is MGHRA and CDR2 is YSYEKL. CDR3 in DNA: TGCGCCAGCAGCCAAGGGGACAATACAGATACGCAGTATTTT. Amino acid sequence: CASSQGDNTDTQYF.

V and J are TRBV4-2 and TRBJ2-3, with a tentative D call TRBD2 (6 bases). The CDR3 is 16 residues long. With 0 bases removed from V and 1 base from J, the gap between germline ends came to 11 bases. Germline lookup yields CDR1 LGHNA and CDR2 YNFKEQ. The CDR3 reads CASSQDSPSGTDTQYF. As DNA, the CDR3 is TGTGCCAGCAGCCAAGATTCGCCTAGCGGCACAGATACGCAGTATTTT.

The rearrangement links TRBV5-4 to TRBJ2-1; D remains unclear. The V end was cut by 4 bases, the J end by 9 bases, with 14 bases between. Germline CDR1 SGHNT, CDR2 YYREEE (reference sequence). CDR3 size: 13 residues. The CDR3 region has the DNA TGTGCCAGCAGCCCTACCTCTAGTAGTGAGCAGTTCTTC. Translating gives CASSPTSSSEQFF.

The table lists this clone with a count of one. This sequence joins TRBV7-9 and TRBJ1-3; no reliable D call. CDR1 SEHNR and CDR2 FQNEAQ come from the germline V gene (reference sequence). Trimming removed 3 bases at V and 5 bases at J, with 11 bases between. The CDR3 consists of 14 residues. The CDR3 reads CASSLREKRNTIYF. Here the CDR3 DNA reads TGTGCCAGCAGCTTGAGAGAAAAGAGAAACACCATATATTTT.

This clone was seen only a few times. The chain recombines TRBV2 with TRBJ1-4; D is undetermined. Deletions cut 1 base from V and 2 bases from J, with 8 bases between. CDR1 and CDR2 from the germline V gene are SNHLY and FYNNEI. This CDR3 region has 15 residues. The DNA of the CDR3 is TGTGCCAGCAGTGAAGAGCAGCGGACTAATGAAAAACTGTTTTTT. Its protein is CASSEEQRTNEKLFF.

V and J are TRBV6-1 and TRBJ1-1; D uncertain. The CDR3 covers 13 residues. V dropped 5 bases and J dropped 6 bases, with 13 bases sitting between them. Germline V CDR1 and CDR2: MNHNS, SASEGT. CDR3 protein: CASSSSNPPEAFF. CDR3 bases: TGTGCCAGCAGTTCCTCTAACCCCCCTGAAGCTTTCTTT.

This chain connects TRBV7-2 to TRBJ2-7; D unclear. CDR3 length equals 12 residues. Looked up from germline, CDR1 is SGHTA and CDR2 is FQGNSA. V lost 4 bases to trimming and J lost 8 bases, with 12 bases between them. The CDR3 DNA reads TGTGCCAGCAGCTCACAGTATACGAAGCAGTACTTC. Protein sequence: CASSSQYTKQYF.

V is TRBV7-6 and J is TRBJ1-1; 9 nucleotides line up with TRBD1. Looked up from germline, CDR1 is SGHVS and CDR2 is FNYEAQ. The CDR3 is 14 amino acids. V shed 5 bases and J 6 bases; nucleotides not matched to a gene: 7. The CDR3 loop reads CASSRGQGGSEAFF. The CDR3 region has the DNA TGTGCCAGCAGCCGGGGACAGGGTGGGTCTGAAGCTTTCTTT.

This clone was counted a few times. The CDR3: CASSHSDSEQYF. CDR3 in DNA: TGTGCCAGCAGCCATAGTGACAGTGAGCAGTACTTC. This sequence joins TRBV2 and TRBJ2-7, with D maybe TRBD1 (5 bases). Germline CDR1 reads SNHLY; CDR2 reads FYNNEI. The CDR3 totals 12 residues. V lost 6 bases and J lost 7, with 13 bases in between.

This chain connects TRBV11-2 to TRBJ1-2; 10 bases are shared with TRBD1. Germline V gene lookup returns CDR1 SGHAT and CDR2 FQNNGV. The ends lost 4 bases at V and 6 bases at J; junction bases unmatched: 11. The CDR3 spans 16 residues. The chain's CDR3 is CASSSLRGDRGHGYTF. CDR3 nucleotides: TGTGCCAGCAGCTCACTCAGGGGGGACAGGGGTCATGGCTACACCTTC.

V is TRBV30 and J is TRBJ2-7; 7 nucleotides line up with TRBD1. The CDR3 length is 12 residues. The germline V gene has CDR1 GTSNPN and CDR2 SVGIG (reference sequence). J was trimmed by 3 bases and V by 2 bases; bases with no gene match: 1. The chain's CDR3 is CAWSPGGYEQYF. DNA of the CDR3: TGTGCCTGGAGTCCAGGGGGCTACGAGCAGTACTTC.

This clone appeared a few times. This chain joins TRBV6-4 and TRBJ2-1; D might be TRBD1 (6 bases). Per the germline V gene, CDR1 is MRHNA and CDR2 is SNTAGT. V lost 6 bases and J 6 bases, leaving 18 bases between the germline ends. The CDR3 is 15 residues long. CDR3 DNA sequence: TGTGCCAGCAGACCTACAGGGTGGGAGCGCAATGAGCAGTTCTTC. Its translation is CASRPTGWERNEQFF.

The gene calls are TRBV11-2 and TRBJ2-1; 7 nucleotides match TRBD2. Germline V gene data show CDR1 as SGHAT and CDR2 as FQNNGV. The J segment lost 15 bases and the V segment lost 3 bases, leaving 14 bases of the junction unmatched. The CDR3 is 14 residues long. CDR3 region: CASSFQRLASQPFF. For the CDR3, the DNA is TGTGCCAGCAGCTTCCAACGACTAGCCAGTCAGCCGTTCTTC.